This T cell receptor beta chain stems from a study of Graves' ophthalmopathy and Graves' hyperthyroidism. The CDR3 has 15 amino acids. V lost 2 bases to trimming and J lost 8 bases; unmatched junction nucleotides: 8. Germline CDR1 and CDR2: SEHNR and FQNEAQ (reference sequence). A volume of approximately 9.2 ml of fresh peripheral blood supplied the PBMCs. For repertoire sequencing, the TCR beta CDR3 regions were amplified from RNA transcripts. HTBI primers were used in a first-round RT-PCR, which preceded a second-round multiplex PCR. One entry per CDR3 protein results from TCRdb running MiXCR on the multiplex PCR reads. The table has roughly 50,000 distinct CDR3 sequences, 45% to 55% seen once.

This receptor was taken from an adult woman with Graves' ophthalmopathy. The chain uses TRBV7-9 and TRBJ2-2; TRBD1 matches at 7 bases. The sequenced sample was peripheral blood. The CDR3 bases are TGTGCCAGCAGCTTATTAGGGGGCGGAGCTGGGGAGCTGTTTTTT. It codes for CASSLLGGGAGELFF.